This T cell receptor beta chain was identified in a study of T cell clonotyping in hematopoietic cell transplantation. Across the study: Recipient samples before transplant were obtained post-cytoreduction.

Time point defined: recipient sample about 28 days before transplant, after cytoreduction. Germline assignment: CDR1 SQVTM and CDR2 ANQGSEA. J lost 4 bases, V lost 0 bases, and 12 bases had no gene match. CDR3 length: 17 residues. Sequencing was performed with immunoSEQ multiplex PCR; in TCRdb, only in-frame clones are kept and a portion is missing. Among about 76,000 clones listed, 90% to 96% were seen once. The chain employs TRBV29-1 and TRBJ1-2, with 9 positions matching TRBD1. The sequence came from a woman aged 50 to 65 with acute myeloid leukemia. Some clones in this sample may be carry-over from other donors' samples. Sample: peripheral blood mononuclear cells, taken before stem cell transplant. The CDR3 here is CSVEDRTGASSFYGYTF. CDR3 DNA: TGCAGCGTTGAAGATCGGACAGGGGCTTCCTCCTTCTATGGCTACACCTTC.